The 7 T cell receptor beta chains in this list originate from one sample, sequenced in a study of blood T cell repertoires in COVID-19. Profiled with immunoSEQ multiplex PCR; TCRdb holds only in-frame clones, not every one. The table includes about 94,000 clones, around 81% detected once. Sequenced input: peripheral blood. The source is a man aged 55-75 years with acute or convalescent COVID-19.

The chain is built from TRBV29-1 and TRBJ2-1; D is possibly TRBD1 (6 bases). The CDR3 spans 16 residues. CDR1 is SQVTM and CDR2 is ANQGSEA in the germline V gene. V lost 7 bases and J 0 bases, leaving 19 bases between the germline ends. This CDR3 is CSAVGTPSSSYNEQFF. The CDR3 DNA reads TGCAGCGCCGTAGGGACACCCTCGAGCTCCTACAATGAGCAGTTCTTC.

This clone was observed once. The chain is built from TRBV2 and TRBJ1-6, with D possibly matching TRBD1 (5 bases). V lost 5 bases to trimming and J lost 13 bases, with 15 bases between them. CDR1 and CDR2 (germline): SNHLY, FYNNEI. CDR3 length equals 13 residues. The chain's CDR3 is CASSFDSSLPLHF. In DNA form, the CDR3 reads TGTGCCAGCAGTTTCGACAGCTCCCTTCCCCTCCACTTT. The full variable domain, its missing parts supplied by reference TRBV2 and TRBJ1-6, is EPEVTQTPSHQVTQMGQEVILRCVPISNHLYFYWYRQILGQKVEFLVSFYNNEISEKSEIFDDQFSVERPDGSNFTLKIRSTKLEDSAMYFCASSFDSSLPLHFGNGTRLTVT.

This clone was detected a few times. Other DNA sequences in this sample translate to the same CDR3. V and J are TRBV6-5 and TRBJ1-1, with D perhaps TRBD1 (5 bases). Looked up from germline, CDR1 is MNHEY and CDR2 is SVGAGI. The CDR3 totals 13 residues. V lost 5 bases to trimming and J lost 4 bases, with 11 bases between them. As DNA, the CDR3 is TGTGCCAGCAGTCTCGGGGGTCCCACTGAAGCTTTCTTT. Its protein product is CASSLGGPTEAFF.

This chain uses TRBV14 with TRBJ1-2, with D perhaps matching TRBD1 (6 bases). Trimming shortened V by 2 bases and J by 4 bases, and 8 bases separated the two germline ends. The CDR3 runs 13 residues. CDR1 SGHDN and CDR2 FVKESK come from the germline V gene. CDR3 region: CASSQQQGYGYTF. The DNA of the CDR3 is TGTGCCAGCAGCCAACAACAGGGCTATGGCTACACCTTC.

The rearrangement uses TRBV12-3 or TRBV12-4 and TRBJ2-7; weak D call: TRBD1 (6 bases). CDR3 length equals 13 residues. V was trimmed by 4 bases and J by 2 bases, leaving 9 bases between them. This chain's CDR3 is CASSSRQAYEQYF. The CDR3 DNA sequence: TGTGCCAGCAGTTCCCGACAGGCCTACGAGCAGTACTTC.

The chain carries TRBV7-9 and TRBJ1-5, with D possibly matching TRBD1 (6 bases). The length of the CDR3 is 15 residues. CDR1 is SEHNR, CDR2 FQNEAQ, per germline (reference sequence). Trimming cost V 4 bases and J 0 bases, with 10 bases left between them. The CDR3 region has the DNA TGTGCCAGCAGCTCCGGGACATATAGCAATCAGCCCCAGCATTTT. This encodes CASSSGTYSNQPQHF.

This clone was seen more than once but under ten times. V and J are TRBV6-6 and TRBJ1-5; TRBD1 matches at 9 bases. V lost 1 base to trimming and J lost 2 bases; unmatched junction nucleotides: 0. The CDR3 runs 15 residues. Germline CDR1 MNHNY, CDR2 SVGAGI (reference sequence). The CDR3 loop reads CASSYWTGGNQPQHF. CDR3 DNA sequence: TGTGCCAGCAGTTACTGGACAGGGGGCAATCAGCCCCAGCATTTT.